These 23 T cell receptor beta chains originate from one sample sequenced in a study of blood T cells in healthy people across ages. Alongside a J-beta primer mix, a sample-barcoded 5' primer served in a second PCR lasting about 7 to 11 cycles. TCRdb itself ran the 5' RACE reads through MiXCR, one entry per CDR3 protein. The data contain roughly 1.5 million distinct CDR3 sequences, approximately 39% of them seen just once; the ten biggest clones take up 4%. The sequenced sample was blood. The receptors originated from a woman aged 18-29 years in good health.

The CDR3 spells CASSVNRGIYNEQYF. CDR3 bases: TGTGCCAGCAGCGTGAACAGGGGGATCTACAATGAGCAGTACTTC. The V gene is TRBV9, the J gene TRBJ2-1; 8 nucleotides line up with TRBD1. The DNA end is a closer match to TRBJ2-7, so the J assignment may be wrong. The CDR3 has 15 amino acids. The germline V gene encodes CDR1 SGDLS and CDR2 YYNGEE.

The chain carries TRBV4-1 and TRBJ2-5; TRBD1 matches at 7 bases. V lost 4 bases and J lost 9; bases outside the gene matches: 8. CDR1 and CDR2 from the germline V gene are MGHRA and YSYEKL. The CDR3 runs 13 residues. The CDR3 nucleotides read TGCGCCAGCAGCCCAGGGACAGATGGGCCCCAGTACTTC. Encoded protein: CASSPGTDGPQYF.

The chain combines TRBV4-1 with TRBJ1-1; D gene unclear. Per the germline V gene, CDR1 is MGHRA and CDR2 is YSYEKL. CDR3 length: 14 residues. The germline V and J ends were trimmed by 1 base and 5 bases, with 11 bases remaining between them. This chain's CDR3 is CASSQGVADTEAFF. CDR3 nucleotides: TGCGCCAGCAGCCAAGGGGTTGCCGATACTGAAGCTTTCTTT.

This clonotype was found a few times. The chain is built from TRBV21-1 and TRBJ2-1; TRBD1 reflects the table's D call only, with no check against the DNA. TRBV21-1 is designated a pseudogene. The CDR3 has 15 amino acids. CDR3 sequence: CASSKAQEGGFEQFF. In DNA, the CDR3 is TGTGCCAGCAGCAAAGCGCAGGAAGGGGGCTTTGAGCAGTTCTTC.

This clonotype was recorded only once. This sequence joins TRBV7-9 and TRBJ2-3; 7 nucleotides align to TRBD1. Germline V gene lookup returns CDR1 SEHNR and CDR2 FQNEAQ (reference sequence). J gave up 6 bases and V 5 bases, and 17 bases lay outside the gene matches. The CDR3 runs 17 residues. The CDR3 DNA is TGTGCCAGCAGCCAGGGGGTCGGACTCCAGTCGACCGATACGCAGTATTTT. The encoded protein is CASSQGVGLQSTDTQYF.

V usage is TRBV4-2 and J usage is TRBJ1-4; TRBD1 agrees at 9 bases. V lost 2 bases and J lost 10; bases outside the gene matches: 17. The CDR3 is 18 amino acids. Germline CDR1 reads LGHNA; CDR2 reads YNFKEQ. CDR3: CASSQSQEMTGGFRKLFF. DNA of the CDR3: TGTGCCAGCAGCCAAAGTCAAGAGATGACAGGGGGATTCCGAAAACTGTTTTTT.

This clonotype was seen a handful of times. CDR3 loop: CASSLDADSYEQYF. The CDR3 nucleotides are TGCGCCAGCAGCCTCGACGCGGATTCCTACGAGCAGTACTTC. V and J are TRBV4-3 and TRBJ2-7; unclear D gene. The germline gives CDR1 LGHNA, CDR2 YSLEER. The CDR3 is 14 residues long. Trimming took 4 bases from V and 1 from J, leaving 11 bases between them.

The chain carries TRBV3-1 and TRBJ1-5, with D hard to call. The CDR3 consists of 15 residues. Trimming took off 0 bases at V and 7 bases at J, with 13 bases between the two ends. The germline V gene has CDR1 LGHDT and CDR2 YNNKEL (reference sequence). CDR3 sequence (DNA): TGTGCCAGCAGCCAAGATCGGCCAGGCGGGCAGCCCCAGCATTTT. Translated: CASSQDRPGGQPQHF.

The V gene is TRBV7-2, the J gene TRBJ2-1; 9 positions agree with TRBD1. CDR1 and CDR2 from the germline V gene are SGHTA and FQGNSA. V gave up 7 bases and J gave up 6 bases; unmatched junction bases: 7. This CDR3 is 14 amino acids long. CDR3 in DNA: TGTGCCAGCACCTTTGGGACAGGGTTCAATGAGCAGTTCTTC. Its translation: CASTFGTGFNEQFF.

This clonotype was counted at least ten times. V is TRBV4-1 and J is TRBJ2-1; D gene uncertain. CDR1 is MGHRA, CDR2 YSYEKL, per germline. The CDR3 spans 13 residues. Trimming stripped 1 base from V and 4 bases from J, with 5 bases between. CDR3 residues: CASSQVRYNEQFF. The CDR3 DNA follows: TGCGCCAGCAGCCAAGTGAGATACAATGAGCAGTTCTTC.

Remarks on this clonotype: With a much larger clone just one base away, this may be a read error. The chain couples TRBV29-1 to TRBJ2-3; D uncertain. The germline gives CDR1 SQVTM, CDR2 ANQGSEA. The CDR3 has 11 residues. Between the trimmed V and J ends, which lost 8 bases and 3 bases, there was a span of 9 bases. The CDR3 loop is CSRIVTDTQYF. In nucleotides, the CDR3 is TGCAGCCGAATAGTGACAGATACGCAGTATTTT.

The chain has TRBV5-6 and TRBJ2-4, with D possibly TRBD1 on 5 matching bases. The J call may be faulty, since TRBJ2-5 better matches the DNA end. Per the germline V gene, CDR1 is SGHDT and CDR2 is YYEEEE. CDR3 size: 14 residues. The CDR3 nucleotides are TGTGCCAGCAGCAAGGACACCCTCCAAGAGACCCAGTACTTC. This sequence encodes CASSKDTLQETQYF.

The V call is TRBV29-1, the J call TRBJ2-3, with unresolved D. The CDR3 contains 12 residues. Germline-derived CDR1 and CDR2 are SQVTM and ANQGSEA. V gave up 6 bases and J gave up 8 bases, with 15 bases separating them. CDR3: CSVVIEMSTQYF. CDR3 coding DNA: TGCAGCGTCGTTATAGAGATGAGTACGCAGTATTTT.

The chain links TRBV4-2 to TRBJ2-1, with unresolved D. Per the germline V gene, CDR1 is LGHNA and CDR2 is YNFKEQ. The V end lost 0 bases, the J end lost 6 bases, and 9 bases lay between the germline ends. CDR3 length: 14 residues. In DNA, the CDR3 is TGTGCCAGCAGCCAAGATTCAAAACCCAATGAGCAGTTCTTC. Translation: CASSQDSKPNEQFF.

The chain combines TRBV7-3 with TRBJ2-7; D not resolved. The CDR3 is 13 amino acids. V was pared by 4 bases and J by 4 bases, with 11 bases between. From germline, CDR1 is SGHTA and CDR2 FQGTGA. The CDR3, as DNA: TGTGCCAGCAGCTACGCTGCTTCTTACGAGCAGTACTTC. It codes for CASSYAASYEQYF.

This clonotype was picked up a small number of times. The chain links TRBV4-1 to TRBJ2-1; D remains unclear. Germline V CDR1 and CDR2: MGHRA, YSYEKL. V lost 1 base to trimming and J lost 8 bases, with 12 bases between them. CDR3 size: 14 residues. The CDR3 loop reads CASSQVIVGHEQFF. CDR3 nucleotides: TGCGCCAGCAGCCAAGTTATAGTCGGGCATGAGCAGTTCTTC.

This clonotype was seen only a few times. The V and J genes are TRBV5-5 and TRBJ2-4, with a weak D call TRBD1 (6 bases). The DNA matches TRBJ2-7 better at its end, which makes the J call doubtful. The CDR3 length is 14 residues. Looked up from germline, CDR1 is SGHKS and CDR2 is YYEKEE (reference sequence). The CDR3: CASSFRTDNYEQYF. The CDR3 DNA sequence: TGTGCCAGCAGCTTTAGGACAGACAACTACGAGCAGTACTTC.

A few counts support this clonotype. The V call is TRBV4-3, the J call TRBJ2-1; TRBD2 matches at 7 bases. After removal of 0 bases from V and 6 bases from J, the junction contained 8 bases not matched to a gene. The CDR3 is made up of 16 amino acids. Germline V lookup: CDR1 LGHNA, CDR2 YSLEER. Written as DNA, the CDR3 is TGCGCCAGCAGCCAAGATTGGAGCGGGATCTTCAATGAGCAGTTCTTC. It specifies CASSQDWSGIFNEQFF.

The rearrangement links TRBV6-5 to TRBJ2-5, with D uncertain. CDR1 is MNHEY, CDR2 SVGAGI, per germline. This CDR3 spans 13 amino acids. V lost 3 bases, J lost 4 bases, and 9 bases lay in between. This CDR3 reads CASSYAWRETQYF. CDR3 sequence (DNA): TGTGCCAGCAGTTATGCTTGGCGAGAGACCCAGTACTTC.

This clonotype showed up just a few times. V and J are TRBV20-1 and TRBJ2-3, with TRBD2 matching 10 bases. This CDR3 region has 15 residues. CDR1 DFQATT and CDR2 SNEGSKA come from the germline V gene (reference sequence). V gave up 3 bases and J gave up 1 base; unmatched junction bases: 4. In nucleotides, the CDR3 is TGCAGTGCTAGGATTAGCGGGAGGCGCACAGATACGCAGTATTTT. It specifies CSARISGRRTDTQYF.

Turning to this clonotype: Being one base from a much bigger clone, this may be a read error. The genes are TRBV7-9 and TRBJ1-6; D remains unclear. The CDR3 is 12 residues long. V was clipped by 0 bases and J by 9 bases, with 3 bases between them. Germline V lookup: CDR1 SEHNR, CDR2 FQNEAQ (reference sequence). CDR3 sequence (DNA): TGTGCCAGCAGCTTAGCTAGTTCACCCCTCCACTTT. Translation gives CASSLASSPLHF.

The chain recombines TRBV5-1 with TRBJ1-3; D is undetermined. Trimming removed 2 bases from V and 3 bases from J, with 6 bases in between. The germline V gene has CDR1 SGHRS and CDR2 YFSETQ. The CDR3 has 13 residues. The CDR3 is CASSFGDGNTIYF. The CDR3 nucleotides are TGCGCCAGCAGCTTTGGCGATGGAAACACCATATATTTT.

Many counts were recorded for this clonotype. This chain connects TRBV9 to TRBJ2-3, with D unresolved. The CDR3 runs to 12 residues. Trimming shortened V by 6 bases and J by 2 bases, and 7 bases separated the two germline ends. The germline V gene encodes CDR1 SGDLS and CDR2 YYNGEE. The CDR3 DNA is TGTGCCAGCAATGGAGACACAGATACGCAGTATTTT. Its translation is CASNGDTDTQYF.